This T cell receptor (beta chain) appears in the sequencing data of a study of cytomegalovirus exposure and HLA in healthy donors. Sequencing used immunoSEQ multiplex PCR; TCRdb keeps in-frame clones, though not all of them. In the table there are over 200,000 clones, about 91% of which are singletons. Germline CDR1 is SEHNR and CDR2 is FQNEAQ (reference sequence). Trimming removed 5 bases from V and 6 bases from J, with 9 bases in between. This CDR3 has 12 residues. The sample taken for sequencing was PBMCs. This chain uses TRBV7-9 with TRBJ2-3, with D possibly TRBD1 on 5 matching bases. This clonotype was sampled from a woman between 18 and 30 years old in good health and CMV-seronegative. The chain's CDR3 is CASSEGHDTQYF. The CDR3 region has the DNA TGTGCCAGCAGCGAAGGACATGATACGCAGTATTTT.